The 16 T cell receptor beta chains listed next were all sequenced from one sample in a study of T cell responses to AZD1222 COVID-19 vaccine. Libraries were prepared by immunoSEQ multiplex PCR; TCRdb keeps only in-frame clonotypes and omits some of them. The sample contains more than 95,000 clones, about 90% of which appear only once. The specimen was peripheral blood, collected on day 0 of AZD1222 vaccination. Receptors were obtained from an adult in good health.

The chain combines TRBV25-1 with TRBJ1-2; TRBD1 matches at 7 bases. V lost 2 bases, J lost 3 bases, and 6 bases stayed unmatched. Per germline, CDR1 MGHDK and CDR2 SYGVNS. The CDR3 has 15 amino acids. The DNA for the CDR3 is TGTGCCAGCAGTGAACTGACAGGGTATGACTATGGCTACACCTTC. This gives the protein CASSELTGYDYGYTF.

This chain's CDR3 is CASSLRASAKNIQYF. As DNA, the CDR3 is TGTGCCAGTAGCCTACGGGCTTCGGCCAAAAACATTCAGTACTTC. This sequence joins TRBV19 and TRBJ2-4; D call uncertain. Germline lookup yields CDR1 LNHDA and CDR2 SQIVND (reference sequence). V was shortened by 6 bases and J by 1 base, with 13 bases between the two germline ends. This CDR3 region has 15 residues.

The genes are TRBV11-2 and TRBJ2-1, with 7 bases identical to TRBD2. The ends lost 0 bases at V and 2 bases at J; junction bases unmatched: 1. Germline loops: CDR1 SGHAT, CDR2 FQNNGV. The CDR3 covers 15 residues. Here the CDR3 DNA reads TGTGCCAGCAGCTTAGAACGGGGGGCCTACAATGAGCAGTTCTTC. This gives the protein CASSLERGAYNEQFF.

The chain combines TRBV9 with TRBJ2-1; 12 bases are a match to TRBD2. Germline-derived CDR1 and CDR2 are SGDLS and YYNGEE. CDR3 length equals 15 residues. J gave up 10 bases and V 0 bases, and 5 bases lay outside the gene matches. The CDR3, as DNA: TGTGCCAGCAGCGTAGACCTAGCGGGAGGGAACGAGCAGTTCTTC. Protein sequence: CASSVDLAGGNEQFF.

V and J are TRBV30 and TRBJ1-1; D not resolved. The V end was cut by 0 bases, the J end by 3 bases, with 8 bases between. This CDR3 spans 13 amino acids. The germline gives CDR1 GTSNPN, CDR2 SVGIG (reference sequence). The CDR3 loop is CAWSVDSYTEAFF. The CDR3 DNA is TGTGCCTGGAGTGTAGACTCTTACACTGAAGCTTTCTTT.

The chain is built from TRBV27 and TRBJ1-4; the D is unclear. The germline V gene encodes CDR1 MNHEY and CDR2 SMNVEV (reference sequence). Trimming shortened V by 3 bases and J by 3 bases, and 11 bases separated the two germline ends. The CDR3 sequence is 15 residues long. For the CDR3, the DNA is TGTGCCAGCAGTTTTGCGTCAGGCGCTAATGAAAAACTGTTTTTT. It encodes CASSFASGANEKLFF. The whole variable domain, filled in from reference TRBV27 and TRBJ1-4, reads EAQVTQNPRYLITVTGKKLTVTCSQNMNHEYMSWYRQDPGLGLRQIYYSMNVEVTDKGDVPEGYKVSRKEKRNFPLILESPSPNQTSLYFCASSFASGANEKLFFGSGTQLSVL.

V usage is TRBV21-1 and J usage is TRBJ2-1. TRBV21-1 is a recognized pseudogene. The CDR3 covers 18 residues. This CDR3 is CASSLGVRACIHYNEQFF. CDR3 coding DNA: TGTGCCAGCAGCCTTGGGGTCCGGGCCTGCATTCACTACAATGAGCAGTTCTTC.

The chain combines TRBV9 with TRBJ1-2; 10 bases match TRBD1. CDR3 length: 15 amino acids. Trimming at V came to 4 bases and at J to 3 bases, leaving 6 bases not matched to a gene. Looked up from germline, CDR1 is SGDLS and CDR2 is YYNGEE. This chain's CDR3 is CASSQGQGGHYGYTF. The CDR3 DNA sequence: TGTGCCAGCAGCCAAGGACAGGGGGGTCACTATGGCTACACCTTC.

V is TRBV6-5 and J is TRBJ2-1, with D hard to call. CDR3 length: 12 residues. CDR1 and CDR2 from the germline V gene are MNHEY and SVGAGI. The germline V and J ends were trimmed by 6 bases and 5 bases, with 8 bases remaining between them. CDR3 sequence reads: CASSYPNNEQFF. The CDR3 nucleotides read TGTGCCAGCAGCTACCCCAACAATGAGCAGTTCTTC.

In DNA, the CDR3 is TGTGCCAGCAGCCAGCGACAGGGAGTCCTGACTTTC. This sequence encodes CASSQRQGVLTF. The V call is TRBV3-1 (or the pseudogene TRBV3-2), the J call TRBJ2-6; 7 nucleotides align to TRBD1. The CDR3 covers 12 residues. The V gene end was trimmed by 3 bases and the J gene end by 13 bases; junction bases not matched to a gene: 3. Germline V CDR1 and CDR2: LGHDT, YNNKEL (reference sequence).

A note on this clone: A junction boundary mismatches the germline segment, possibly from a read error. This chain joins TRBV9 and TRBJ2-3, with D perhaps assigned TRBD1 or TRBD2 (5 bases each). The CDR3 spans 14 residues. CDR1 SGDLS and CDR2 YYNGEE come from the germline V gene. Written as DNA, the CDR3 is TGTGCCAGCAGCGTAAGTGGAGGTGGGGGACGCTCCTCTTTT. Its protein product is CASSVSGGGGRSSF.

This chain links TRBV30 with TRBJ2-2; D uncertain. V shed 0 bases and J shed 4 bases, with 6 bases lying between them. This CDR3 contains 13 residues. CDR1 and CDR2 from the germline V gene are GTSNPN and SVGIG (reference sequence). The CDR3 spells CAWSVSFTGELFF. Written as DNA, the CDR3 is TGTGCCTGGAGTGTATCTTTCACCGGGGAGCTGTTTTTT.

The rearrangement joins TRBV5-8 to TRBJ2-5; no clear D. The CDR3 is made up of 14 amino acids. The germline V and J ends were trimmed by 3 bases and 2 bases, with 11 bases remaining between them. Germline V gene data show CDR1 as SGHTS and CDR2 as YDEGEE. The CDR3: CASSSPPRQETQYF. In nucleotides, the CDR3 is TGTGCCAGCAGCTCCCCCCCACGGCAAGAGACCCAGTACTTC.

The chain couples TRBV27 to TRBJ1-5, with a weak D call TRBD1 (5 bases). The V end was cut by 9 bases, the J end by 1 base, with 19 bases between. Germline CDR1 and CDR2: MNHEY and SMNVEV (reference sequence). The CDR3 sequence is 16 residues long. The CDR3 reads CASLTRGTGSNQPQHF. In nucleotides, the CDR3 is TGTGCCAGTTTAACCCGGGGCACTGGGAGCAATCAGCCCCAGCATTTT.

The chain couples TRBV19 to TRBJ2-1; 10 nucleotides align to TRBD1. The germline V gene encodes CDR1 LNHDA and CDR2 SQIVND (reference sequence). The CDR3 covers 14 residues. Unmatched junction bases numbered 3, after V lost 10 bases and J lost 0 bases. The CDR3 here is CATRTGGSYNEQFF. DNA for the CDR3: TGTGCCACCCGGACAGGGGGCTCCTACAATGAGCAGTTCTTC.

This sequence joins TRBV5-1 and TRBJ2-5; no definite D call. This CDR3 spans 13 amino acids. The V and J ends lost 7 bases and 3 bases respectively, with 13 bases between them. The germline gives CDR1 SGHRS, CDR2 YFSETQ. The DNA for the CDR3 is TGCGCCAGCTCCCTCTGGGGTAAAGAGACCCAGTACTTC. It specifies CASSLWGKETQYF.